The 5 T cell receptor beta chains below were found in one sample sequenced in a study of technical replicates of blood from a few donors (dated by TCRdb to 2016 to 2017). The receptor library was made with the immunoSEQ multiplex PCR assay. TCRdb re-hosts the immuneACCESS table, in-frame sequences only. Its copies lack some clones; in the studies checked, an unresolved V gene accounts for under half of them, and the cause for the rest is not known. The sample table lists approximately 78,000 clones, 80% to 95% of them with a count of one. The ten largest clones add up to roughly 0.36% of the sample. The sample consisted of T cells isolated from PBMCs. The receptor source for this set is a human donor in good health.

The V call is TRBV2, the J call TRBJ1-2; D remains ambiguous. With 0 bases removed from V and 4 bases from J, the gap between germline ends came to 12 bases. This CDR3 has 15 residues. The germline gives CDR1 SNHLY, CDR2 FYNNEI. The CDR3 spells CASSEAQAYGYGYTF. The CDR3 DNA reads as TGTGCCAGCAGTGAAGCTCAGGCATACGGCTATGGCTACACCTTC.

This chain joins TRBV19 and TRBJ1-3; D remains unclear. V lost 4 bases to trimming and J lost 0 bases, with 4 bases between them. The CDR3 contains 13 residues. Germline CDR1 and CDR2: LNHDA and SQIVND (reference sequence). CDR3 coding DNA: TGTGCCAGTAGTACGGGCTCTGGAAACACCATATATTTT. It yields the protein CASSTGSGNTIYF.

J is TRBJ2-7 and V is TRBV5-6; maybe TRBD2 (7 bases). V dropped 3 bases and J dropped 4 bases, with 26 bases sitting between them. Germline V CDR1 and CDR2: SGHDT, YYEEEE. The CDR3 has 18 residues. CDR3 residues: CASSSPFTWGGLAYEQYF. The DNA of the CDR3 is TGTGCCAGCAGCTCTCCTTTTACCTGGGGGGGCCTCGCATACGAGCAGTACTTC.

CDR3 protein: CATLRGLSYNEQFF. CDR3 in DNA: TGTGCCACCCTCAGGGGGCTGTCCTACAATGAGCAGTTCTTC. The chain is built from TRBV28 and TRBJ2-1; 8 bases fit TRBD1. The ends lost 10 bases at V and 1 base at J; junction bases unmatched: 6. The CDR3 sequence is 14 residues long. CDR1 and CDR2 from the germline V gene are MDHEN and SYDVKM. Combining the CDR3 with reference TRBV28 and TRBJ2-1 gives the whole variable domain DVKVTQSSRYLVKRTGEKVFLECVQDMDHENMFWYRQDPGLGLRLIYFSYDVKMKEKGDIPEGYSVSREKKERFSLILESASTNQTSMYLCATLRGLSYNEQFFGPGTRLTVL.

This chain connects TRBV28 to TRBJ2-2; TRBD2 is a possible D gene (6 bases). Trimming pared 6 bases from V and 7 bases from J, leaving 21 bases between. Germline loops: CDR1 MDHEN, CDR2 SYDVKM. This CDR3 comprises 16 residues. The chain's CDR3 is CASSFARWGDDGELFF. Here the CDR3 DNA reads TGTGCCAGCAGCTTCGCAAGATGGGGGGACGACGGGGAGCTGTTTTTT.